Following are 18 T cell receptor beta chains from one sample sequenced in a study of cytomegalovirus exposure and HLA in healthy donors. The PCR contained 60 Vbeta and 13 Jbeta primers. The assay was immunoSEQ multiplex PCR, and TCRdb's table has in-frame clones only and misses some. The profile covers around 120,000 clones, with around two thirds appearing a single time and 3.8% taken by the ten largest. Specimen: PBMCs. The receptor set was obtained from a young man in good health and CMV-seropositive.

This chain joins TRBV4-1 and TRBJ2-7; 8 bases match TRBD2. The CDR3 covers 16 residues. Unmatched junction bases numbered 11, after V lost 3 bases and J lost 4 bases. Germline V gene data show CDR1 as MGHRA and CDR2 as YSYEKL. The CDR3 DNA reads TGCGCCAGCAGCCAGATGGGACTAGTTCCACCTTACGAGCAGTACTTC. This encodes CASSQMGLVPPYEQYF.

This clone was observed a few times. The rearrangement joins TRBV5-4 to TRBJ1-3; TRBD1 matches 7 bases. CDR3 length equals 16 residues. The germline CDR1 and CDR2 sequences are SGHNT and YYREEE (reference sequence). Germline trimming cut 6 bases from V and 0 bases from J; bases unmatched to any gene: 9. CDR3 amino acids: CASTARGTASGNTIYF. The DNA of the CDR3 is TGTGCCAGCACGGCAAGGGGGACAGCCTCTGGAAACACCATATATTTT. Supplemented by reference TRBV5-4 and TRBJ1-3, the full variable domain reads ETGVTQSPTHLIKTRGQQVTLRCSSQSGHNTVSWYQQALGQGPQFIFQYYREEENGRGNFPPRFSGLQFPNYSSELNVNALELDDSALYLCASTARGTASGNTIYFGEGSWLTVV.

V and J are TRBV10-3 and TRBJ1-5; TRBD1 aligns across 12 bases. Losses at the gene ends were 4 bases for V and 2 bases for J; bases not matched to a gene: 3. CDR3 size: 16 residues. Germline CDR1 reads ENHRY; CDR2 reads SYGVKD. The DNA of the CDR3 is TGTGCCATCAGTGGGGGACAGGGGGCTGGCAATCAGCCCCAGCATTTT. This translates into CAISGGQGAGNQPQHF.

J is TRBJ2-3 and V is TRBV7-9; tentative D call: TRBD2 (5 bases). There are 12 residues in the CDR3. Trimming took 3 bases from V and 6 from J, leaving 7 bases between them. Germline loops: CDR1 SEHNR, CDR2 FQNEAQ (reference sequence). The CDR3 DNA sequence: TGTGCCAGCAGCTTTGGGGAGGATACGCAGTATTTT. Amino acid sequence: CASSFGEDTQYF.

The gene calls are TRBV10-2 and TRBJ2-7; D is undetermined. There are 12 residues in the CDR3. Trimming pared 7 bases from V and 7 bases from J, leaving 14 bases between. Germline loops: CDR1 WSHSY, CDR2 SAAADI. As DNA, the CDR3 is TGCGCCAGCACAAACTCCCTACGTGAGCAGTACTTC. Translating gives CASTNSLREQYF.

Here the CDR3 reads CASTPSRGTEAFF. CDR3 sequence (DNA): TGTGCCAGCACCCCTTCCCGGGGGACTGAAGCTTTCTTT. This sequence joins TRBV5-6 and TRBJ1-1; D is possibly TRBD1 (5 bases). The CDR3 spans 13 residues. Per the germline V gene, CDR1 is SGHDT and CDR2 is YYEEEE. V was cut by 6 bases and J by 5 bases, with 14 bases left in between.

This clone was seen a few times. The J gene is TRBJ2-1, the V gene TRBV5-1; 9 bases match TRBD1. Germline CDR1 SGHRS, CDR2 YFSETQ. The CDR3 covers 15 residues. Trimming took 3 bases from V and 2 from J; bases not matched to a gene: 3. CDR3 bases: TGCGCCAGCAGCTCGACAGGGGGAACCTACAATGAGCAGTTCTTC. Translation: CASSSTGGTYNEQFF.

This rearrangement joins TRBV6-5 to TRBJ1-6; no firm D call. Germline-derived CDR1 and CDR2 are MNHEY and SVGAGI. With 0 bases removed from V and 10 bases from J, the gap between germline ends came to 13 bases. The CDR3 has 15 residues. CDR3 nucleotides: TGTGCCAGCAGTTACTCGAGTCGGGGAGGGTCACCCCTCCACTTT. Translated, it gives CASSYSSRGGSPLHF.

The V and J genes are TRBV10-3 and TRBJ2-1; the match to TRBD1 covers 8 bases. The length of the CDR3 is 15 residues. Germline CDR1 and CDR2: ENHRY and SYGVKD. With 5 bases clipped from V and 5 bases from J, the junction kept 8 bases outside the gene matches. CDR3 sequence: CAISSRTGMNNEQFF. For the CDR3, the DNA is TGTGCCATCAGTTCGAGGACAGGGATGAACAATGAGCAGTTCTTC.

There are a few counts of this clone. The genes are TRBV6-6 and TRBJ1-1; D remains unclear. There are 12 residues in the CDR3. Germline lookup yields CDR1 MNHNY and CDR2 SVGAGI (reference sequence). The germline V and J ends were trimmed by 4 bases and 5 bases, with 8 bases remaining between them. In DNA form, the CDR3 reads TGTGCCAGCAGTTCGAGGGCGACTGAAGCTTTCTTT. Protein product: CASSSRATEAFF.

The chain carries TRBV6-1 and TRBJ2-5; 9 nucleotides line up with TRBD2. The length of the CDR3 is 14 residues. The ends lost 7 bases at V and 5 bases at J; junction bases unmatched: 8. CDR1 MNHNS and CDR2 SASEGT come from the germline V gene. CDR3 bases: TGTGCCAGCAATATCGCGGGGGGGCTTGAGACCCAGTACTTC. It specifies CASNIAGGLETQYF.

This clone was seen a single time. The genes are TRBV2 and TRBJ1-2; 8 bases are shared with TRBD1. The CDR3 has 14 residues. Germline V gene lookup returns CDR1 SNHLY and CDR2 FYNNEI. The V and J ends lost 1 base and 6 bases, in that order; junction bases with no gene match: 4. CDR3 nucleotide sequence: TGTGCCAGCAGTGAAGGGACAGGGAGCGATGGCTACACCTTC. This encodes CASSEGTGSDGYTF.

Here the CDR3 DNA reads TGTGCCACCAGCCCTGAATGGGCCCCTAATAATGGGTTCTTC. It specifies CATSPEWAPNNGFF. This chain links TRBV15 with TRBJ2-1; D gene uncertain. This CDR3 region has 14 residues. In germline, CDR1 is LNHNV, CDR2 YYDKDF (reference sequence). Trimming removed 5 bases from V and 15 bases from J, with 23 bases in between.

The chain has TRBV27 and TRBJ2-2, with 10 bases aligning to TRBD1. This CDR3 has 14 amino acids. Germline CDR1 is MNHEY and CDR2 is SMNVEV (reference sequence). Trimming at V came to 3 bases and at J to 6 bases, leaving 1 base not matched to a gene. For the CDR3, the DNA is TGTGCCAGCAGTTTGACAGGGGGCTCCGGGGAGCTGTTTTTT. This sequence encodes CASSLTGGSGELFF.

This clone came up once. The chain joins TRBV27 to TRBJ2-2; the D gene is possibly TRBD1 (5 bases). The CDR3 consists of 18 residues. Looked up from germline, CDR1 is MNHEY and CDR2 is SMNVEV (reference sequence). Trimming left V 3 bases short and J 2 bases short, with 19 bases between. The DNA for the CDR3 is TGTGCCAGCAGTTTCTTCCCCACGCCTGGGGCCAACACCGGGGAGCTGTTTTTT. This gives the protein CASSFFPTPGANTGELFF.

The sample holds a few counts of this clone. The chain links TRBV10-3 to TRBJ1-5, with 10 bases fitting TRBD1. The J segment lost 4 bases and the V segment lost 10 bases, leaving 4 bases of the junction unmatched. The V gene's germline CDR1 is ENHRY and CDR2 SYGVKD. CDR3 length: 13 residues. The CDR3 here is CATTGGANQPQHF. In DNA form, the CDR3 reads TGTGCCACGACAGGGGGCGCAAATCAGCCCCAGCATTTT.

This clone was observed a few times. This chain connects TRBV2 to TRBJ2-5; possible D gene TRBD1, 5 bases. CDR3 length: 13 residues. Per the germline V gene, CDR1 is SNHLY and CDR2 is FYNNEI. Trimming shortened V by 5 bases and J by 1 base, and 8 bases separated the two germline ends. CDR3 sequence: CASSRQPQETQYF. The CDR3 DNA reads as TGTGCCAGCAGTAGACAGCCCCAAGAGACCCAGTACTTC.

The V call is TRBV5-1, the J call TRBJ2-3, with 13 bases identical to TRBD2. CDR1 is SGHRS, CDR2 YFSETQ, per germline. V was pared by 3 bases and J by 6 bases, with 4 bases of the junction left unmatched. The CDR3 is 15 amino acids. CDR3 sequence: CASSWGTSGDDTQYF. The CDR3 nucleotides read TGCGCCAGCAGCTGGGGGACTAGCGGGGATGATACGCAGTATTTT.